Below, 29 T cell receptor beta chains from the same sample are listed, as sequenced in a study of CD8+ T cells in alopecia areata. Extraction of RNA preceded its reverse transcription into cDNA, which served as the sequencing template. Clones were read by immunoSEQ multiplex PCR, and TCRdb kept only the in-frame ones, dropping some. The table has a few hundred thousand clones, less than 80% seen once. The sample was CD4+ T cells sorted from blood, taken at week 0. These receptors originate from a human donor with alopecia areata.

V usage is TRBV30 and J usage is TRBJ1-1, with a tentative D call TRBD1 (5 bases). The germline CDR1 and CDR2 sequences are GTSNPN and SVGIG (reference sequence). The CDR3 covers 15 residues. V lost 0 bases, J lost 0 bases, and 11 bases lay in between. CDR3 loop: CAWSVHVGVNTEAFF. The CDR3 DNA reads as TGTGCCTGGAGTGTACATGTGGGGGTGAACACTGAAGCTTTCTTT.

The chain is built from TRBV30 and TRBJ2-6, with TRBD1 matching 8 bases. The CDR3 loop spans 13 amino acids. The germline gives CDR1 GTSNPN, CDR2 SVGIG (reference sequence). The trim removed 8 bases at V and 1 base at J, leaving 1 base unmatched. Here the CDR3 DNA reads TGTGCCCGACAGGGGTCTGGGGCCAACGTCCTGACTTTC. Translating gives CARQGSGANVLTF.

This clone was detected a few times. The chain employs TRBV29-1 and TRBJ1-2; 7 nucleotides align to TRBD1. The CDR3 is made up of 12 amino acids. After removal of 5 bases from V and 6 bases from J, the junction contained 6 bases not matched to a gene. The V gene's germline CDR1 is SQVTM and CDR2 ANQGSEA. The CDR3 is CSVYRGYHGYTF. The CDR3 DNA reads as TGCAGCGTTTACAGGGGATACCATGGCTACACCTTC. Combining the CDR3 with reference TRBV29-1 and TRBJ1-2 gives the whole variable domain SAVISQKPSRDICQRGTSLTIQCQVDSQVTMMFWYRQQPGQSLTLIATANQGSEATYESGFVIDKFPISRPNLTFSTLTVSNMSPEDSSIYLCSVYRGYHGYTFGSGTRLTVV.

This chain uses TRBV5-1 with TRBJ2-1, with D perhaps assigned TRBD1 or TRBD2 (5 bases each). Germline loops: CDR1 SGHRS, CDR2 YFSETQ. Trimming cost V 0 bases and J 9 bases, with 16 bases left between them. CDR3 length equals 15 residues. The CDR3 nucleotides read TGCGCCAGCAGCTTGGAGGGACCATCCATAACTGAGCAGTTCTTC. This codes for CASSLEGPSITEQFF.

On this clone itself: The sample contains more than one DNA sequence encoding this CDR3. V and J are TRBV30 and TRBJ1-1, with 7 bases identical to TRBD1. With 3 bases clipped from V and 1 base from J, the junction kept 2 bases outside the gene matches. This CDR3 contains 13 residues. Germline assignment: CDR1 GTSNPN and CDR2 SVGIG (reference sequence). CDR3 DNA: TGTGCCTGGAGGAGGGACAGGAACACTGAAGCTTTCTTT. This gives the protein CAWRRDRNTEAFF. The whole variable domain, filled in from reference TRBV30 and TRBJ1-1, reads SQTIHQWPATLVQPVGSPLSLECTVEGTSNPNLYWYRQAAGRGLQLLFYSVGIGQISSEVPQNLSASRPQDRQFILSSKKLLLSDSGFYLCAWRRDRNTEAFFGQGTRLTVV.

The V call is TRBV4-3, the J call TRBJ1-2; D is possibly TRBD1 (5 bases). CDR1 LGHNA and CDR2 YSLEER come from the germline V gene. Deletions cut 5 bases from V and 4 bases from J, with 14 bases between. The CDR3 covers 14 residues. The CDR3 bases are TGCGCCAGCAGCGGGGAGGGGCTCGGCTATGGCTACACCTTC. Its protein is CASSGEGLGYGYTF.

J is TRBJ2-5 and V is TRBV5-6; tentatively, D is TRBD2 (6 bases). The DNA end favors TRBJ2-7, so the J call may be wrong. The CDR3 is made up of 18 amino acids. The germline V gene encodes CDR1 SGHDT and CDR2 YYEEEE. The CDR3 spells CASSLAVYGTLISYEQYF. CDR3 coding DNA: TGTGCCAGCAGCTTGGCTGTCTACGGGACTCTGATCTCCTACGAGCAGTACTTC.

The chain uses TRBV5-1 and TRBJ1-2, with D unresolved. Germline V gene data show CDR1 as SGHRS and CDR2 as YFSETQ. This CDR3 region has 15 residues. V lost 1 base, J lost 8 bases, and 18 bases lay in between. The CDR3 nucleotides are TGCGCCAGCAGCTTGATGGCTCAGGAGTCACTAGGCTACACCTTC. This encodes CASSLMAQESLGYTF.

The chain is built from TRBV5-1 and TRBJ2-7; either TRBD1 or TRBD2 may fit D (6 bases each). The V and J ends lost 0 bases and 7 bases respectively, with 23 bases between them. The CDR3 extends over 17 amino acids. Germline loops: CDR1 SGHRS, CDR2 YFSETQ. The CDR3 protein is CASSLAEGGAALREQYF. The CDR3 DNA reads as TGCGCCAGCAGCTTGGCCGAGGGGGGCGCCGCTCTGAGAGAGCAGTACTTC.

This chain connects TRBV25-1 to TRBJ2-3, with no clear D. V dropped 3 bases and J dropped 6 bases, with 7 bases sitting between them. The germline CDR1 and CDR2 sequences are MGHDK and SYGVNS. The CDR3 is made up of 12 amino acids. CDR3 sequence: CASSELRDTQYF. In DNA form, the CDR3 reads TGTGCCAGCAGTGAGCTGCGGGATACGCAGTATTTT.

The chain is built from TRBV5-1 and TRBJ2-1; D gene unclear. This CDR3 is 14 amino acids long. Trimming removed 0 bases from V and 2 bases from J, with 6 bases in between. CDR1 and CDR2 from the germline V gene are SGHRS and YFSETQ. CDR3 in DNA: TGCGCCAGCAGCTTGGAATCAGCCTACAATGAGCAGTTCTTC. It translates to CASSLESAYNEQFF.

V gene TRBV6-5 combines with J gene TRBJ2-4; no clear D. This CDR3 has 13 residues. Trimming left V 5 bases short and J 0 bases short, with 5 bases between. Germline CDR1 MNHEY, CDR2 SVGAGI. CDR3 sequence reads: CASSKLAKNIQYF. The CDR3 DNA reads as TGTGCCAGCAGTAAACTAGCCAAAAACATTCAGTACTTC.

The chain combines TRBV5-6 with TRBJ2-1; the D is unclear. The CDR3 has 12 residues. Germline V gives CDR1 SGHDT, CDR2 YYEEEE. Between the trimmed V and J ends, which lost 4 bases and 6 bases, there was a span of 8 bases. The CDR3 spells CASSRVSNEQFF. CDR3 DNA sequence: TGTGCCAGCAGCCGGGTTTCCAATGAGCAGTTCTTC.

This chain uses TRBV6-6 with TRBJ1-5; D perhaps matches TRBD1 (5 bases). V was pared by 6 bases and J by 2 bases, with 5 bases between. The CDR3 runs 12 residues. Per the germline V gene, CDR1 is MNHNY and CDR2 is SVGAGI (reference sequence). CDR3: CASRQGNQPQHF. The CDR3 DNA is TGTGCCAGCAGACAGGGCAATCAGCCCCAGCATTTT.

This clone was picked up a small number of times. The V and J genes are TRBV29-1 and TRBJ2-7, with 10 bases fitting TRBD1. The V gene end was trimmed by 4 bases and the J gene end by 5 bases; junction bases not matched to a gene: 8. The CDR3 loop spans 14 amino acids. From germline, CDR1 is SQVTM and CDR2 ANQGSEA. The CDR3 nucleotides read TGCAGCGTTGTGGCGGGACAGGGGCTCGACGAGCAGTACTTC. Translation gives CSVVAGQGLDEQYF.

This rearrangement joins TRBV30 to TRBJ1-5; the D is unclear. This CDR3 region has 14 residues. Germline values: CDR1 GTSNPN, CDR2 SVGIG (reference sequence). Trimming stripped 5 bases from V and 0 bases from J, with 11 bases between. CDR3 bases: TGTGCCTGGGAAAAAGGGAATAGCAATCAGCCCCAGCATTTT. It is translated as CAWEKGNSNQPQHF.

CDR3 DNA: TGTGCCAGCAGCGTAGGGCTACCCACAGATACGCAGTATTTT. Translating gives CASSVGLPTDTQYF. The chain joins TRBV9 to TRBJ2-3, with D unresolved. Germline V lookup: CDR1 SGDLS, CDR2 YYNGEE. This CDR3 has 14 residues. The V gene lost 0 bases and the J gene lost 2 bases, with 7 bases spanning the gap.

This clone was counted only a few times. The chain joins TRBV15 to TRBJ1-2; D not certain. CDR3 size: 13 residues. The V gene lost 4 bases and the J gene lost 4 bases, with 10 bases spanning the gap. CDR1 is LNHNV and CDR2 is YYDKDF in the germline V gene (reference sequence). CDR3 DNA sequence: TGTGCCACCAGCATACGTCCAGTCTATGGCTACACCTTC. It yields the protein CATSIRPVYGYTF.

The CDR3 region is CAWSKDRGYEQYF. Here the CDR3 DNA reads TGTGCCTGGAGTAAAGATAGAGGCTACGAGCAGTACTTC. The V call is TRBV30, the J call TRBJ2-7; D ambiguous. The germline V gene has CDR1 GTSNPN and CDR2 SVGIG (reference sequence). Trimming cost V 2 bases and J 3 bases, with 11 bases left between them. The CDR3 runs to 13 residues.

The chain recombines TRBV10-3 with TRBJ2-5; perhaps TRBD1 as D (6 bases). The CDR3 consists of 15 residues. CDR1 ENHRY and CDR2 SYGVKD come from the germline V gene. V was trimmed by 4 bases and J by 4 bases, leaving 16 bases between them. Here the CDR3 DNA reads TGTGCCATCAGTGTGGGACAATCAATGGGAGAGACCCAGTACTTC. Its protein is CAISVGQSMGETQYF.

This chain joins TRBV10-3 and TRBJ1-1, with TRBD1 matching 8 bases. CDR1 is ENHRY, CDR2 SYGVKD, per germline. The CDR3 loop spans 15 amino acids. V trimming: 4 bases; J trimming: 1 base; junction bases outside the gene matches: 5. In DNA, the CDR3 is TGTGCCATCAGTGGGCCCGACAGGGGGAACACTGAAGCTTTCTTT. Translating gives CAISGPDRGNTEAFF.

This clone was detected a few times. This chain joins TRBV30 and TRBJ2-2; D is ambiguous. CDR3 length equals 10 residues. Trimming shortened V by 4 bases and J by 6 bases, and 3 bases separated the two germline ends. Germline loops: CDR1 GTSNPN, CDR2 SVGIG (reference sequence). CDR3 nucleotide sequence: TGTGCCTGGAATCCCGGGGAGCTGTTTTTT. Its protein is CAWNPGELFF.

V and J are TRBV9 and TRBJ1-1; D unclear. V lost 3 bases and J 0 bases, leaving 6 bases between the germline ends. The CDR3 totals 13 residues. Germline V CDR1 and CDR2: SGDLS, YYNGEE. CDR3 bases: TGTGCCAGCAGCGCTAAGCTGAACACTGAAGCTTTCTTT. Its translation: CASSAKLNTEAFF.

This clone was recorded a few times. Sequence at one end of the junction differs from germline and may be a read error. CDR3 amino acids: CSVQPQGRAGTGTQYF. The CDR3 DNA sequence: TGCAGCGTCCAACCTCAGGGACGGGCCGGTACAGGTACGCAGTATTTT. This chain joins TRBV29-1 and TRBJ2-3; perhaps D is TRBD1 or TRBD2 (5 bases each). CDR1 and CDR2 (germline): SQVTM, ANQGSEA. CDR3 size: 16 residues.

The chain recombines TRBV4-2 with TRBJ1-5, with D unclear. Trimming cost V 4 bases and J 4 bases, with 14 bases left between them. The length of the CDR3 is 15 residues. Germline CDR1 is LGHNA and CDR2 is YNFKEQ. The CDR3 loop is CASSLTHQDNQPQHF. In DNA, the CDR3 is TGTGCCAGCAGCCTGACCCACCAGGATAATCAGCCCCAGCATTTT.

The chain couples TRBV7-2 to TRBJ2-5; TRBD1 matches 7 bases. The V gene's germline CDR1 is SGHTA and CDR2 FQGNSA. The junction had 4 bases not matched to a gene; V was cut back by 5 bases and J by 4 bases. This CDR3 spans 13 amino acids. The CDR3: CASSPYRGETQYF. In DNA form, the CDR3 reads TGTGCCAGCAGCCCGTACAGGGGAGAGACCCAGTACTTC.

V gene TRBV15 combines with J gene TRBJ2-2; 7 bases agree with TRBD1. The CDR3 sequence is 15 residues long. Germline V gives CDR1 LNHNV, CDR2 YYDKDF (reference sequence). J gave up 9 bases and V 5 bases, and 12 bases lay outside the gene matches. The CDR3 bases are TGTGCCACCAGCTCCCCGGACAGGACTGGCAGGGAGCTGTTTTTT. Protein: CATSSPDRTGRELFF.

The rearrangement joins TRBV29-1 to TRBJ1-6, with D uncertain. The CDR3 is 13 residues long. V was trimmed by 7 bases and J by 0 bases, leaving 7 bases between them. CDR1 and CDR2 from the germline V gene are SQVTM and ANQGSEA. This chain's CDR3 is CSARSSYNSPLHF. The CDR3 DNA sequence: TGCAGCGCTCGTAGCTCCTATAATTCACCCCTCCACTTT.

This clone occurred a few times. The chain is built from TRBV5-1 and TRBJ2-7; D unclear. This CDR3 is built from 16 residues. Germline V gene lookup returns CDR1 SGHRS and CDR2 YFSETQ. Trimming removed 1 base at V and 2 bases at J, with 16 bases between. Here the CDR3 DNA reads TGCGCCAGCAGCTTGTCGGGCTCCCAAGAGACCTACGAGCAGTACTTC. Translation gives CASSLSGSQETYEQYF.